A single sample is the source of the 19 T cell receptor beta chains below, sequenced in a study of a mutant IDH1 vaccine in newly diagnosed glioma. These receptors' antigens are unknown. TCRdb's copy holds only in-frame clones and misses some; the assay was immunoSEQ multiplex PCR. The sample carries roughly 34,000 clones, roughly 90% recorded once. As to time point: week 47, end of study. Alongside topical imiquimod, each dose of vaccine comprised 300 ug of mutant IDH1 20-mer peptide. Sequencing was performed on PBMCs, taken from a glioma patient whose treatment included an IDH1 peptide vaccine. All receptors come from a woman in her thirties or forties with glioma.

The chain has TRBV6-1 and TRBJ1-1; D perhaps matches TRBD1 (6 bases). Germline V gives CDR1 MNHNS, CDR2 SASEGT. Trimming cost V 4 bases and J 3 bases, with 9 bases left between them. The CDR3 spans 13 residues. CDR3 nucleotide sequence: TGTGCCAGCAGTGTACAGGGATACACTGAAGCTTTCTTT. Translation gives CASSVQGYTEAFF.

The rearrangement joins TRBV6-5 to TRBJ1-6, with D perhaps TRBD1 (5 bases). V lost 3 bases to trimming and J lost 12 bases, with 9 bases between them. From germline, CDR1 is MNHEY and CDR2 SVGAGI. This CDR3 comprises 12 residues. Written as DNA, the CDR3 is TGTGCCAGCAGTTATCGGGGGGGACCCCTCCACTTT. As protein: CASSYRGGPLHF.

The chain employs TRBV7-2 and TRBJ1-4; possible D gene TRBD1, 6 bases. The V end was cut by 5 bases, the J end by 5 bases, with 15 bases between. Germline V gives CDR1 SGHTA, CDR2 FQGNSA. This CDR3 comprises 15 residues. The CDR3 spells CASSPSGTRNEKLFF. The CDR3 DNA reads TGTGCCAGCAGCCCCTCCGGGACAAGGAATGAAAAACTGTTTTTT.

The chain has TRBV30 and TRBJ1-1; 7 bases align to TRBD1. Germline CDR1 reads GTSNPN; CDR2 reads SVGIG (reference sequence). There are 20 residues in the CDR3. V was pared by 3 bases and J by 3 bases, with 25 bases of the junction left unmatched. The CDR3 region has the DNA TGTGCCTGGAGCGCCCCCCGCACAGGGGTAGTTCGATGGTGGGACACTGAAGCTTTCTTT. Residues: CAWSAPRTGVVRWWDTEAFF.

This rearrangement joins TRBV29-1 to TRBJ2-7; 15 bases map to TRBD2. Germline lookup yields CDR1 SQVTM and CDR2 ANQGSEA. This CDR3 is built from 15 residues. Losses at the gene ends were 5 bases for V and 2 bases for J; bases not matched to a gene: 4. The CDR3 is CSVWGLAGGTYEQYF. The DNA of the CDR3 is TGCAGCGTTTGGGGACTAGCGGGAGGAACCTACGAGCAGTACTTC.

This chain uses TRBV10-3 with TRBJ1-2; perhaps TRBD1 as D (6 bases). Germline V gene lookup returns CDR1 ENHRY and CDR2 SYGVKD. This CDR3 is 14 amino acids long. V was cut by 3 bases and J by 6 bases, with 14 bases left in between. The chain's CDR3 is CAISEAQGFHGYTF. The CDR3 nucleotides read TGTGCCATCAGTGAAGCGCAGGGGTTTCATGGCTACACCTTC.

Written as DNA, the CDR3 is TGTGCCAGCAGTCGAGGGGTGCTGAACACTGAAGCTTTCTTT. Residues: CASSRGVLNTEAFF. The rearrangement uses TRBV6-5 and TRBJ1-1; maybe TRBD1 (5 bases). Germline CDR1 is MNHEY and CDR2 is SVGAGI. CDR3 length: 14 residues. V was trimmed by 5 bases and J by 0 bases, leaving 10 bases between them.

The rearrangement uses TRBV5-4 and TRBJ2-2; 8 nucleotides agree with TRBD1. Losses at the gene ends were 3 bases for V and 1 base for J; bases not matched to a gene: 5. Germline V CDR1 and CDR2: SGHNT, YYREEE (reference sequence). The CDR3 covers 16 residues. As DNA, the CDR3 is TGTGCCAGCAGCTCCGGACAGGGAGTGAACACCGGGGAGCTGTTTTTT. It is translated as CASSSGQGVNTGELFF.

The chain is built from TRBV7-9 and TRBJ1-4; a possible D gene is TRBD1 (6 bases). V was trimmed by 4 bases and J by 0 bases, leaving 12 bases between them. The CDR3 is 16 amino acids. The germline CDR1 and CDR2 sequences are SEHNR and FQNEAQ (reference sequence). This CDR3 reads CASSYRARATNEKLFF. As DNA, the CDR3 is TGTGCCAGCAGCTACAGGGCCAGGGCAACTAATGAAAAACTGTTTTTT.

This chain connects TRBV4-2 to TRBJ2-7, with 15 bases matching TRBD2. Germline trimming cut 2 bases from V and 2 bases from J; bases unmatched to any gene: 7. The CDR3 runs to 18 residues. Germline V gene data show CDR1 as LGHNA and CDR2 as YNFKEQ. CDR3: CASSQPKGLAGGPYEQYF. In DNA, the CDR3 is TGTGCCAGCAGCCAACCCAAGGGACTAGCGGGGGGCCCCTACGAGCAGTACTTC.

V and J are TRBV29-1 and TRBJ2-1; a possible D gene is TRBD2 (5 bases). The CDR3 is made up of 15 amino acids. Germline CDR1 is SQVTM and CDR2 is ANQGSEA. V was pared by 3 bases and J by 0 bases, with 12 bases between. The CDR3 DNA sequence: TGCAGCGTTGAGTCGGGGTCGAGCTCCTACAATGAGCAGTTCTTC. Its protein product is CSVESGSSSYNEQFF.

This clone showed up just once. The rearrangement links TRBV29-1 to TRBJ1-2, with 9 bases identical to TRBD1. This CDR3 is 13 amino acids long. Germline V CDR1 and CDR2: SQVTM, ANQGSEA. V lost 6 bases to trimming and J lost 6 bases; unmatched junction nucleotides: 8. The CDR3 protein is CSVRDRVFNGYTF. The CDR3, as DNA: TGCAGCGTGAGGGACAGGGTGTTCAATGGCTACACCTTC.

CDR3 in amino acids: CASSWTAGTEAFF. CDR3 nucleotides: TGTGCCAGCAGTTGGACAGCGGGCACTGAAGCTTTCTTT. The V gene is TRBV7-2, the J gene TRBJ1-1; TRBD1 might be the D (6 bases). Trimming stripped 6 bases from V and 4 bases from J, with 12 bases between. This CDR3 comprises 13 residues. Looked up from germline, CDR1 is SGHTA and CDR2 is FQGNSA.

The CDR3 protein is CASKGQGYSGANVLTF. CDR3 in DNA: TGTGCCAGCAAAGGACAGGGCTACTCTGGGGCCAACGTCCTGACTTTC. The chain carries TRBV2 and TRBJ2-6; the match to TRBD1 covers 8 bases. Germline trimming cut 7 bases from V and 0 bases from J; bases unmatched to any gene: 5. This CDR3 has 16 amino acids. CDR1 is SNHLY and CDR2 is FYNNEI in the germline V gene.

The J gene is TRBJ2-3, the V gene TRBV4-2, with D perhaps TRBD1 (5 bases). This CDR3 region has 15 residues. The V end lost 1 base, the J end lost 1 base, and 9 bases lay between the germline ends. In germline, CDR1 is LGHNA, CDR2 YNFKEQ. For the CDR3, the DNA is TGTGCCAGCAGCCAAGGGACACATGGCACAGATACGCAGTATTTT. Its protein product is CASSQGTHGTDTQYF.

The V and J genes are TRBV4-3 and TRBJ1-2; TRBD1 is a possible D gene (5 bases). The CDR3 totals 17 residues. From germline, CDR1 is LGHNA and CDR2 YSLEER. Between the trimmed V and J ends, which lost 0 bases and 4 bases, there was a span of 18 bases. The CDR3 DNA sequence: TGCGCCAGCAGCCAAGATTACGTTTTAACAGGTAGCTATGGCTACACCTTC. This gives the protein CASSQDYVLTGSYGYTF.

In DNA form, the CDR3 reads TGTGCCAGCAGTTTATCAGGGGCGGGGAATCAGCCCCAGCATTTT. Translation: CASSLSGAGNQPQHF. The chain uses TRBV27 and TRBJ1-5; maybe TRBD1 (5 bases). The CDR3 sequence is 15 residues long. The V end was cut by 0 bases, the J end by 4 bases, with 10 bases between. CDR1 is MNHEY and CDR2 is SMNVEV in the germline V gene (reference sequence).

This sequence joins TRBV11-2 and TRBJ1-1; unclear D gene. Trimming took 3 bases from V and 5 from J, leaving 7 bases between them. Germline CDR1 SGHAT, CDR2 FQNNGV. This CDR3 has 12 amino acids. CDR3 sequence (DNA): TGTGCCAGCAGCTTTTGGAGAACTGAAGCTTTCTTT. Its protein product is CASSFWRTEAFF. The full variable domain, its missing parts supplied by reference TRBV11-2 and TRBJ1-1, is EAGVAQSPRYKIIEKRQSVAFWCNPISGHATLYWYQQILGQGPKLLIQFQNNGVVDDSQLPKDRFSAERLKGVDSTLKIQPAKLEDSAVYLCASSFWRTEAFFGQGTRLTVV.

The CDR3 is CASNPSPTTTNEKLFF. The CDR3 DNA reads TGTGCCAGCAACCCATCGCCCACCACAACTAATGAAAAACTGTTTTTT. The rearrangement joins TRBV2 to TRBJ1-4, with D uncertain. The CDR3 contains 16 residues. Per germline, CDR1 SNHLY and CDR2 FYNNEI. V was clipped by 7 bases and J by 0 bases, with 15 bases between them.